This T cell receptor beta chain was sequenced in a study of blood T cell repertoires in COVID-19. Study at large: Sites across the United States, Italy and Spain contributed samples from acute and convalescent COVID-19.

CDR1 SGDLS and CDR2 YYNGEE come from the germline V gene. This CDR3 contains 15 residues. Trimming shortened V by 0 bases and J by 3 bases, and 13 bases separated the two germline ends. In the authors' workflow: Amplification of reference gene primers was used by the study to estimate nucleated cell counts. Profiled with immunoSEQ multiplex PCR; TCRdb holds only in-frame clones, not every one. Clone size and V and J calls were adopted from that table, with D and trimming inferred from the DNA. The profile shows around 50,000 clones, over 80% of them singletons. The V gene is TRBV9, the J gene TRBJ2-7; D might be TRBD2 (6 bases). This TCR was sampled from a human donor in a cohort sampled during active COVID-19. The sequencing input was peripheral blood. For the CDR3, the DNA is TGTGCCAGCAGCGTAGCTGGGACGGGGGACTACGAGCAGTACTTC. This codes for CASSVAGTGDYEQYF.